The 19 T cell receptor beta chains in this list originate from one sample, sequenced in a study of blood T cell repertoires in COVID-19. TCRdb keeps only in-frame clones here, not all; method: immunoSEQ multiplex PCR. The repertoire consists of 150,000 to 200,000 clones, with around 85% occurring once and the leading ten covering about 3%. Sequencing was performed on peripheral blood. Source of these receptors: a human donor with acute or convalescent COVID-19. The donor label of this sample is uncertain.

The V call is TRBV29-1, the J call TRBJ1-1; tentatively, D is TRBD1 (6 bases). The germline V gene encodes CDR1 SQVTM and CDR2 ANQGSEA. The CDR3 is made up of 12 amino acids. V gave up 6 bases and J gave up 4 bases, with 12 bases separating them. The CDR3 coding sequence is TGCAGCGTCGTCTCAGGGGTCACTGAAGCTTTCTTT. It specifies CSVVSGVTEAFF.

This chain links TRBV11-3 with TRBJ1-3, with 7 bases that match TRBD1. Germline loops: CDR1 SGHNT, CDR2 YENEEA. The CDR3 extends over 15 amino acids. J lost 3 bases, V lost 5 bases, and 7 bases had no gene match. The CDR3 bases are TGTGCCAGCAGCCCTAGACAGGGCTTTGGAAACACCATATATTTT. This gives the protein CASSPRQGFGNTIYF.

The chain's CDR3 is CASSTRLAGGLGDTQYF. Here the CDR3 DNA reads TGTGCCAGCAGCACCAGACTAGCGGGGGGTCTGGGCGATACGCAGTATTTT. V is TRBV5-4 and J is TRBJ2-3; 13 bases are a match to TRBD2. The V segment lost 4 bases and the J segment 6 bases; nucleotides outside the gene matches: 11. The CDR3 is 17 residues long. The germline gives CDR1 SGHNT, CDR2 YYREEE (reference sequence).

J is TRBJ2-2 and V is TRBV27, with 7 bases fitting TRBD2. This CDR3 comprises 17 residues. Germline V lookup: CDR1 MNHEY, CDR2 SMNVEV (reference sequence). Unmatched junction bases numbered 12, after V lost 7 bases and J lost 1 base. CDR3 DNA: TGTGCCAGCAATAGCCGTGGGGGAGGGGTGAACACCGGGGAGCTGTTTTTT. Protein sequence: CASNSRGGGVNTGELFF.

This chain joins TRBV27 and TRBJ2-3; TRBD1 is a possible D gene (6 bases). This CDR3 spans 14 amino acids. Per germline, CDR1 MNHEY and CDR2 SMNVEV (reference sequence). Trimming left V 2 bases short and J 2 bases short, with 8 bases between. CDR3 nucleotide sequence: TGTGCCAGCAGTTTAACAGGGATCACAGATACGCAGTATTTT. It translates to CASSLTGITDTQYF.

The sample holds a few counts of this clone. V is TRBV30 and J is TRBJ2-2, with 8 bases fitting TRBD2. This CDR3 spans 15 amino acids. J gave up 5 bases and V 3 bases, and 8 bases lay outside the gene matches. CDR1 is GTSNPN and CDR2 is SVGIG in the germline V gene (reference sequence). CDR3 sequence reads: CAWRLAGPRTGELFF. The CDR3 DNA reads as TGTGCCTGGAGGTTAGCGGGGCCGAGGACCGGGGAGCTGTTTTTT.

The V call is TRBV19, the J call TRBJ2-5; 7 bases align to TRBD1. Trimming removed 1 base from V and 2 bases from J; junction bases left unmatched: 7. The CDR3 is 16 residues long. Germline V gives CDR1 LNHDA, CDR2 SQIVND (reference sequence). The CDR3: CASSIAGTATQETQYF. The CDR3 coding sequence is TGTGCCAGTAGTATAGCTGGGACAGCCACACAAGAGACCCAGTACTTC.

V and J are TRBV19 and TRBJ1-2; D perhaps matches TRBD1 (5 bases). Trimming pared 6 bases from V and 4 bases from J, leaving 18 bases between. CDR3 size: 15 residues. Looked up from germline, CDR1 is LNHDA and CDR2 is SQIVND (reference sequence). CDR3 sequence reads: CASRPPGQGSYGYTF. The CDR3 bases are TGTGCCAGTAGACCACCTGGGCAGGGTTCCTATGGCTACACCTTC. Full variable domain (remainder filled in from reference TRBV19 and TRBJ1-2): DGGITQSPKYLFRKEGQNVTLSCEQNLNHDAMYWYRQDPGQGLRLIYYSQIVNDFQKGDIAEGYSVSREKKESFPLTVTSAQKNPTAFYLCASRPPGQGSYGYTFGSGTRLTVV.

A single count supports this clone. This sequence joins TRBV27 and TRBJ1-2, with TRBD1 identical over 8 bases. The CDR3 covers 14 residues. Germline V gives CDR1 MNHEY, CDR2 SMNVEV (reference sequence). V shed 4 bases and J 7 bases; nucleotides not matched to a gene: 8. The chain's CDR3 is CASSYGQGKGGYTF. As DNA, the CDR3 is TGTGCCAGCAGTTATGGACAGGGTAAGGGTGGCTACACCTTC.

The J gene is TRBJ2-3, the V gene TRBV27, with 8 positions matching TRBD2. Germline V gene sequence: CDR1 MNHEY, CDR2 SMNVEV (reference sequence). The CDR3 has 15 amino acids. J was trimmed by 6 bases and V by 7 bases; bases with no gene match: 12. As DNA, the CDR3 is TGTGCCAGCAACCCGGGGGGGCCCTGGCGGGATACGCAGTATTTT. Translated, it gives CASNPGGPWRDTQYF.

Only one count was recorded for this clone. In DNA, the CDR3 is TGTGCCAGCAGCTTAGGGGCGCTGGGACAGGGAAACACTGAAGCTTTCTTT. As protein: CASSLGALGQGNTEAFF. This chain connects TRBV7-9 to TRBJ1-1, with 9 bases fitting TRBD1. The CDR3 extends over 17 amino acids. Germline lookup yields CDR1 SEHNR and CDR2 FQNEAQ (reference sequence). The V and J ends lost 1 base and 2 bases, in that order; junction bases with no gene match: 8.

In this sample, this clone turned up many times. The chain employs TRBV6-5 and TRBJ1-5; TRBD1 agrees at 12 bases. Germline assignment: CDR1 MNHEY and CDR2 SVGAGI. The CDR3 spans 15 residues. V gave up 6 bases and J gave up 9 bases; unmatched junction bases: 9. The CDR3 region is CASSTGTGGVRPQHF. Written as DNA, the CDR3 is TGTGCCAGCAGCACCGGGACAGGGGGCGTTCGGCCCCAGCATTTT.

V and J are TRBV5-4 and TRBJ1-2; D may be TRBD1 (5 bases). V lost 5 bases and J lost 5, with 19 bases in between. This CDR3 is 15 amino acids long. CDR1 and CDR2 from the germline V gene are SGHNT and YYREEE (reference sequence). CDR3 DNA sequence: TGTGCCAGCAGTTCTCGGGACTCCGAGAGGTATGGCTACACCTTC. It specifies CASSSRDSERYGYTF.

In DNA, the CDR3 is TGCGCCAGCAGCCAAGTTCAAGGGGGATCCTACGAGCAGTACTTC. Translation gives CASSQVQGGSYEQYF. The chain combines TRBV4-1 with TRBJ2-7, with D possibly TRBD1 on 6 matching bases. Trimming took 1 base from V and 1 from J, leaving 11 bases between them. Germline V gene lookup returns CDR1 MGHRA and CDR2 YSYEKL. The CDR3 contains 15 residues.

The rearrangement uses TRBV24-1 and TRBJ1-5; the D is unclear. Trimming took 5 bases from V and 6 from J, leaving 7 bases between them. Germline V lookup: CDR1 KGHDR, CDR2 SFDVKD. This CDR3 has 12 residues. CDR3 sequence reads: CATSVRGQPQHF. Written as DNA, the CDR3 is TGTGCCACCAGTGTCCGGGGTCAGCCCCAGCATTTT.

The CDR3 DNA is TGTGCCAGCAAGGGGGCCGGGGACTATGGCTACACCTTC. Its protein product is CASKGAGDYGYTF. This chain joins TRBV2 and TRBJ1-2; 7 bases line up with TRBD1. The CDR3 covers 13 residues. With V trimmed by 7 bases and J by 3 bases, 5 bases remained unmatched. Germline V gene sequence: CDR1 SNHLY, CDR2 FYNNEI.

The chain combines TRBV2 with TRBJ2-5; 7 bases fit TRBD2. Germline V CDR1 and CDR2: SNHLY, FYNNEI. V lost 8 bases, J lost 5 bases, and 8 bases stayed unmatched. The CDR3 has 13 amino acids. The CDR3 protein is CASAGNGRETQYF. DNA for the CDR3: TGTGCCAGCGCTGGTAACGGGAGGGAGACCCAGTACTTC.

This clone was detected once. The rearrangement uses TRBV6-5 and TRBJ1-4; no clear D. The CDR3 consists of 13 residues. The V gene lost 6 bases and the J gene lost 5 bases, with 10 bases spanning the gap. Per the germline V gene, CDR1 is MNHEY and CDR2 is SVGAGI. The CDR3, as DNA: TGTGCCAGCAGCCTGAGACTGAATGAAAAACTGTTTTTT. Translating gives CASSLRLNEKLFF.

The chain employs TRBV13 and TRBJ2-7; D may be TRBD1 (6 bases). CDR3 length: 14 amino acids. The V end was cut by 3 bases, the J end by 2 bases, with 11 bases between. CDR1 is PRHDT, CDR2 FYEKMQ, per germline (reference sequence). The CDR3 region has the DNA TGTGCCAGCAGCTTGCAAGGGACAACCTACGAGCAGTACTTC. Translated, it gives CASSLQGTTYEQYF.